Below are 9 T cell receptor beta chains sequenced from a single sample in a study of blood T cell repertoires in COVID-19. The protocol was immunoSEQ multiplex PCR, while the TCRdb copy is restricted to in-frame clones and leaves out a portion. The sample records over 55,000 clones, over 70% being singletons. Material: peripheral blood. All receptors come from a man between 50 and 59 years old with active COVID-19.

The chain joins TRBV6-5 to TRBJ1-3, with a possible D match to TRBD1 (6 bases). V shed 6 bases and J shed 4 bases, with 13 bases lying between them. This CDR3 comprises 14 residues. The germline CDR1 and CDR2 sequences are MNHEY and SVGAGI. The CDR3 DNA reads as TGTGCCAGCAGACAACAGGGAGCAGGAAACACCATATATTTT. Amino acid sequence: CASRQQGAGNTIYF.

The sample holds a few counts of this clone. The V call is TRBV5-1, the J call TRBJ2-7, with TRBD1 as a possible D gene (5 bases). CDR1 SGHRS and CDR2 YFSETQ come from the germline V gene. Trimming removed 7 bases at V and 7 bases at J, with 18 bases between. This CDR3 has 13 amino acids. CDR3 in amino acids: CASQGDVAEEQYF. The CDR3 nucleotides are TGCGCCAGCCAGGGCGATGTTGCGGAGGAGCAGTACTTC.

The chain links TRBV7-2 to TRBJ1-4, with 7 positions matching TRBD1. The CDR3 sequence is 15 residues long. Germline CDR1 and CDR2: SGHTA and FQGNSA. The V gene end was trimmed by 5 bases and the J gene end by 7 bases; junction bases not matched to a gene: 10. CDR3 DNA sequence: TGTGCCAGCAGCCAAAGGACAGGTCGGGGTGAAAAACTGTTTTTT. Translation gives CASSQRTGRGEKLFF.

The J gene is TRBJ2-3, the V gene TRBV7-8; 11 bases agree with TRBD2. Germline CDR1 is SGHVS and CDR2 is FQNEAQ. This CDR3 contains 18 residues. After removal of 5 bases from V and 4 bases from J, the junction contained 14 bases not matched to a gene. For the CDR3, the DNA is TGTGCCAGCAGCCCCCAAAGACTAGCGGGACCCGCCCCAGATACGCAGTATTTT. This encodes CASSPQRLAGPAPDTQYF.

The rearrangement joins TRBV6-6 to TRBJ1-2; weak D call: TRBD1 (6 bases). CDR3 length: 14 residues. V lost 11 bases and J 0 bases, leaving 16 bases between the germline ends. CDR1 and CDR2 (germline): MNHNY, SVGAGI (reference sequence). CDR3 protein: CASLEAGANYGYTF. DNA for the CDR3: TGTGCCTCCCTAGAAGCAGGGGCTAACTATGGCTACACCTTC.

The chain recombines TRBV6-2 or TRBV6-3 with TRBJ2-5, with D maybe TRBD2 (5 bases). With 2 bases removed from V and 4 bases from J, the gap between germline ends came to 14 bases. CDR3 length: 15 residues. The germline gives CDR1 MNHEY, CDR2 SVGEGT. The CDR3 DNA follows: TGTGCCAGCAGTTACCTATCGCTAGCTTCAGAGACCCAGTACTTC. It is translated as CASSYLSLASETQYF.

The genes are TRBV7-6 and TRBJ2-5; 7 bases map to TRBD1. CDR1 SGHVS and CDR2 FNYEAQ come from the germline V gene. Trimming at V came to 1 base and at J to 5 bases, leaving 1 base not matched to a gene. CDR3 length: 13 residues. For the CDR3, the DNA is TGTGCCAGCAGCTTAGGCAGGGGGGAGACCCAGTACTTC. Encoded protein: CASSLGRGETQYF.

The chain couples TRBV5-1 to TRBJ1-1; 8 nucleotides line up with TRBD1. The CDR3 contains 14 residues. Unmatched junction bases numbered 7, after V lost 4 bases and J lost 5 bases. Germline V gene sequence: CDR1 SGHRS, CDR2 YFSETQ. As DNA, the CDR3 is TGCGCCAGCAGCCACCAGGGGGCGGGGACTGAAGCTTTCTTT. It translates to CASSHQGAGTEAFF. Complete variable domain (other parts from reference TRBV5-1 and TRBJ1-1): KAGVTQTPRYLIKTRGQQVTLSCSPISGHRSVSWYQQTPGQGLQFLFEYFSETQRNKGNFPGRFSGRQFSNSRSEMNVSTLELGDSALYLCASSHQGAGTEAFFGQGTRLTVV.

The chain uses TRBV18 and TRBJ1-5; D ambiguous. Trimming pared 3 bases from V and 0 bases from J, leaving 9 bases between. This CDR3 contains 15 residues. The germline V gene encodes CDR1 KGHSH and CDR2 LQKENI. The CDR3: CASSPGRDSNQPQHF. CDR3 nucleotides: TGTGCCAGCTCACCCGGACGGGATAGCAATCAGCCCCAGCATTTT.